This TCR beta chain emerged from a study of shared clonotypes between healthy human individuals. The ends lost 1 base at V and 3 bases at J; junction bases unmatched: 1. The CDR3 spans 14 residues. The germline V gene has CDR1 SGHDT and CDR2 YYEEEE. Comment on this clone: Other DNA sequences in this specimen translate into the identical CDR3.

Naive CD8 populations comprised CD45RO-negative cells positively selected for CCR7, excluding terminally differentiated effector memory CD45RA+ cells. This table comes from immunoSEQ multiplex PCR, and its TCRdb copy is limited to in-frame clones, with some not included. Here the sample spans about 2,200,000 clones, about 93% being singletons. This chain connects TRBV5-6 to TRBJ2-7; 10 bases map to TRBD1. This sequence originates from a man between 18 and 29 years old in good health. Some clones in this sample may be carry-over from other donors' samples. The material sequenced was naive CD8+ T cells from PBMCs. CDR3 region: CASSLWDRGYEQYF. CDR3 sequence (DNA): TGTGCCAGCAGCTTGTGGGACAGGGGCTACGAGCAGTACTTC. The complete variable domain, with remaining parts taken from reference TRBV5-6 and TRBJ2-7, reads DAGVTQSPTHLIKTRGQQVTLRCSPKSGHDTVSWYQQALGQGPQFIFQYYEEEERQRGNFPDRFSGHQFPNYSSELNVNALLLGDSALYLCASSLWDRGYEQYFGPGTRLTVT.